A single sample is the source of the 13 T cell receptor beta chains below, sequenced in a study of CD8+ T cells in alopecia areata. Extraction and reverse transcription of RNA yielded cDNA as the sequencing template. This table comes from immunoSEQ multiplex PCR, and its TCRdb copy is limited to in-frame clones, with some not included. The sample has about 140,000 clones; roughly nine tenths are singletons. Treatment specified: oral pan-JAK inhibitor, 5-10 mg twice daily. The sequences come from CD8+ T cells sorted from blood, collected at week 4, from a patient treated with tofacitinib. The receptors shown here come from a human donor with alopecia areata.

About this clone: In the same sample, other DNA sequences code for this CDR3. The genes are TRBV5-6 and TRBJ2-7, with TRBD1 identical over 7 bases. CDR1 SGHDT and CDR2 YYEEEE come from the germline V gene. The CDR3 extends over 14 amino acids. Germline trimming cut 0 bases from V and 2 bases from J; bases unmatched to any gene: 2. The DNA for the CDR3 is TGTGCCAGCAGCTTGGGACAGGGCCCCTACGAGCAGTACTTC. Translation: CASSLGQGPYEQYF. Full variable domain (remainder filled in from reference TRBV5-6 and TRBJ2-7): DAGVTQSPTHLIKTRGQQVTLRCSPKSGHDTVSWYQQALGQGPQFIFQYYEEEERQRGNFPDRFSGHQFPNYSSELNVNALLLGDSALYLCASSLGQGPYEQYFGPGTRLTVT.

This clone was counted once. The V call is TRBV14, the J call TRBJ2-7; D is perhaps TRBD1 or TRBD2 (6 bases each). Trimming took off 6 bases at V and 0 bases at J, with 21 bases between the two ends. CDR1 and CDR2 (germline): SGHDN, FVKESK. This CDR3 region has 17 residues. CDR3: CASSGGPGHIDSYEQYF. CDR3 bases: TGTGCCAGCAGTGGGGGGCCGGGACACATAGACTCCTACGAGCAGTACTTC.

The chain employs TRBV11-3 and TRBJ2-1, with 7 bases identical to TRBD1. The junction had 15 bases not matched to a gene; V was cut back by 5 bases and J by 5 bases. CDR1 and CDR2 (germline): SGHNT, YENEEA. The CDR3 is 17 residues long. The CDR3 DNA reads TGTGCCAGCAGCCAGGGACAGTCCGCCCTGGGGCACAATGAGCAGTTCTTC. This encodes CASSQGQSALGHNEQFF.

This chain uses TRBV27 with TRBJ2-1, with 12 bases identical to TRBD2. Germline V gene data show CDR1 as MNHEY and CDR2 as SMNVEV (reference sequence). The CDR3 spans 15 residues. Unmatched junction bases numbered 5, after V lost 6 bases and J lost 5 bases. The CDR3 protein is CASREWTSGNNEQFF. CDR3 DNA: TGTGCCAGCAGGGAATGGACTAGCGGGAACAATGAGCAGTTCTTC.

The chain is built from TRBV27 and TRBJ2-1; D not resolved. V was pared by 6 bases and J by 0 bases, with 15 bases between. Germline assignment: CDR1 MNHEY and CDR2 SMNVEV (reference sequence). CDR3 size: 16 residues. CDR3 bases: TGTGCCAGCAGCCCCGACACCACGAGCTCCTACAATGAGCAGTTCTTC. Protein product: CASSPDTTSSYNEQFF.

V usage is TRBV15 and J usage is TRBJ1-2; weak D call: TRBD1 (5 bases). The germline CDR1 and CDR2 sequences are LNHNV and YYDKDF (reference sequence). The CDR3 is 16 residues long. V was trimmed by 5 bases and J by 4 bases, leaving 20 bases between them. CDR3 DNA: TGTGCCACCAGCCGAACAGGACTCCCGACCCTCTATGGCTACACCTTC. Protein: CATSRTGLPTLYGYTF.

This rearrangement joins TRBV9 to TRBJ1-4, with D uncertain. CDR1 and CDR2 (germline): SGDLS, YYNGEE. V was shortened by 0 bases and J by 6 bases, with 9 bases between the two germline ends. The CDR3 has 14 amino acids. For the CDR3, the DNA is TGTGCCAGCAGCGTAGAAGGCGGGGATGAAAAACTGTTTTTT. It codes for CASSVEGGDEKLFF.

This clone was seen only a few times. CDR3: CAIGQGMEQYF. CDR3 coding DNA: TGTGCCATCGGGCAGGGAATGGAGCAGTACTTC. The chain is built from TRBV10-3 and TRBJ2-7, with D perhaps matching TRBD1 (5 bases). Germline V gene lookup returns CDR1 ENHRY and CDR2 SYGVKD. The CDR3 sequence is 11 residues long. The V end lost 8 bases, the J end lost 7 bases, and 12 bases lay between the germline ends.

The chain combines TRBV7-9 with TRBJ1-1; D is undetermined. This CDR3 comprises 16 residues. Trimming stripped 3 bases from V and 4 bases from J, with 18 bases between. Per germline, CDR1 SEHNR and CDR2 FQNEAQ (reference sequence). In DNA, the CDR3 is TGTGCCAGCAGCTTTTCCGGGATCGAAGGGATCACTGAAGCTTTCTTT. This codes for CASSFSGIEGITEAFF.

Of note for this clone: Being one base from a much bigger clone, this may be a read error. The V and J genes are TRBV6-6 and TRBJ2-5; D is unclear. Germline assignment: CDR1 MNHNY and CDR2 SVGAGI (reference sequence). V lost 5 bases, J lost 0 bases, and 7 bases lay in between. The CDR3 spans 13 residues. CDR3 bases: TGTGCCAGCAGTGAGGTGTACCAAGAGACCCAGTACTTC. It encodes CASSEVYQETQYF.

There are a few counts of this clone. The rearrangement links TRBV7-7 to TRBJ2-1; possibly TRBD2 for D (5 bases). This CDR3 is 14 amino acids long. V lost 3 bases to trimming and J lost 8 bases, with 14 bases between them. Germline V CDR1 and CDR2: SSHAT, FNYEAQ (reference sequence). The CDR3 spells CASSFSAGKDEQFF. CDR3 sequence (DNA): TGTGCCAGCAGCTTTTCCGCGGGTAAGGATGAGCAGTTCTTC.

CDR3 in amino acids: CASTKWETHANYGYTF. The CDR3 nucleotides read TGTGCCAGCACCAAATGGGAGACGCATGCTAACTATGGCTACACCTTC. The rearrangement links TRBV19 to TRBJ1-2; D not resolved. This CDR3 has 16 residues. V lost 9 bases and J lost 0, with 20 bases in between. Germline CDR1 is LNHDA and CDR2 is SQIVND (reference sequence). Full variable domain (rest looked up from reference TRBV19 and TRBJ1-2): DGGITQSPKYLFRKEGQNVTLSCEQNLNHDAMYWYRQDPGQGLRLIYYSQIVNDFQKGDIAEGYSVSREKKESFPLTVTSAQKNPTAFYLCASTKWETHANYGYTFGSGTRLTVV.

This chain joins TRBV5-1 and TRBJ2-3; D not certain. Per germline, CDR1 SGHRS and CDR2 YFSETQ. Trimming took 0 bases from V and 0 from J, leaving 8 bases between them. The CDR3 runs to 15 residues. CDR3 nucleotides: TGCGCCAGCAGCTTGGTAGCACCTAGCACAGATACGCAGTATTTT. This translates into CASSLVAPSTDTQYF.